The clone carrying this TCR beta chain has ten or more counts. TCRdb re-called the reads through MiXCR, storing one row per CDR3 protein. The sample has approximately 630,000 distinct CDR3 sequences, less than 25% seen once. This entry is derived from a study of T cell repertoires in cytomegalovirus infection. The sequencing sample was made of CD8+ T cells from PBMCs. This receptor was obtained from a human donor in good health (CMV status not recorded). Some clones in this sample may be carry-over from other donors' samples.

The CDR3 reads CASSHAPAGELFF. In DNA, the CDR3 is TGTGCCAGCAGCCACGCCCCGGCCGGGGAGCTGTTTTTT. The chain links TRBV7-9 to TRBJ2-2; D remains unclear. V was pared by 5 bases and J by 6 bases, with 10 bases between. The CDR3 is 13 amino acids. Germline CDR1 reads SEHNR; CDR2 reads FQNEAQ (reference sequence).